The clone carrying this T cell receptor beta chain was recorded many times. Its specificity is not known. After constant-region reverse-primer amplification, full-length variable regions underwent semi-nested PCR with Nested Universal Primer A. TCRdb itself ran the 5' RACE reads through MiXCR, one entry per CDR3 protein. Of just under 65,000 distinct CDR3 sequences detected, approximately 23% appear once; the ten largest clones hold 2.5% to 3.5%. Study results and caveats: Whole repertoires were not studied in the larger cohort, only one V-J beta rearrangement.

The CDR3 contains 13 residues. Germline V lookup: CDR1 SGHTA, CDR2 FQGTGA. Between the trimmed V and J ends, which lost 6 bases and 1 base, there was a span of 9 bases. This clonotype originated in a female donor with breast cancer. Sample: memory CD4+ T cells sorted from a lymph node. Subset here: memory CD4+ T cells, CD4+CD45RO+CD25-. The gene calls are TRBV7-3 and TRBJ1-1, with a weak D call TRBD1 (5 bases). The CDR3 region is CASSPGQNTEAFF. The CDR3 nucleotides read TGTGCCAGCAGTCCCGGACAGAACACTGAAGCTTTCTTT.